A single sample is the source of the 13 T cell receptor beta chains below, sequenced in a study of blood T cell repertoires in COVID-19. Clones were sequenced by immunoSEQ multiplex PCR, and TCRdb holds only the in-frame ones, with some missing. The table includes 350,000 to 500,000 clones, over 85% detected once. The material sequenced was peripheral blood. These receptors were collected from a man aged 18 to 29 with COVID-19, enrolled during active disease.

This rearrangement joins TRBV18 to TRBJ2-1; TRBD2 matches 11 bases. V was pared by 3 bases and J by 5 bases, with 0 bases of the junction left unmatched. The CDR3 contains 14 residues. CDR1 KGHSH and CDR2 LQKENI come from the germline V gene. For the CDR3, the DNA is TGTGCCAGCTCACCGGGACTAGCGGACAATGAGCAGTTCTTC. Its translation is CASSPGLADNEQFF.

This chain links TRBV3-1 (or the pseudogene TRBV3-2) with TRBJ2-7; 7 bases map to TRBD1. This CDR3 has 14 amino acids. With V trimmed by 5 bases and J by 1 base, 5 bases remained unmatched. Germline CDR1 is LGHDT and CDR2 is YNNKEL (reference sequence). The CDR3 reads CASSERGPSYEQYF. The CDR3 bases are TGTGCCAGCAGCGAAAGGGGGCCGTCCTACGAGCAGTACTTC.

The CDR3 DNA follows: TGTGCCAGCTCAAAGGGGATGCAAGAGACCCAGTACTTC. Protein sequence: CASSKGMQETQYF. The V call is TRBV18, the J call TRBJ2-5; D may be TRBD1 (5 bases). The V end was cut by 5 bases, the J end by 2 bases, with 9 bases between. The germline V gene encodes CDR1 KGHSH and CDR2 LQKENI. There are 13 residues in the CDR3. Filled out from reference TRBV18 and TRBJ2-5, the complete variable domain reads NAGVMQNPRHLVRRRGQEARLRCSPMKGHSHVYWYRQLPEEGLKFMVYLQKENIIDESGMPKERFSAEFPKEGPSILRIQQVVRGDSAAYFCASSKGMQETQYFGPGTRLLVL.

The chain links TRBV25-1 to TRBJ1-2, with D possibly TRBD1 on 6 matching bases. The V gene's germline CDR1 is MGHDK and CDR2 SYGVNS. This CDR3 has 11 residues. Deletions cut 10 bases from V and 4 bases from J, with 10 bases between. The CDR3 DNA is TGTGCCACATTGACAGGCTATGGCTACACCTTC. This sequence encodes CATLTGYGYTF.

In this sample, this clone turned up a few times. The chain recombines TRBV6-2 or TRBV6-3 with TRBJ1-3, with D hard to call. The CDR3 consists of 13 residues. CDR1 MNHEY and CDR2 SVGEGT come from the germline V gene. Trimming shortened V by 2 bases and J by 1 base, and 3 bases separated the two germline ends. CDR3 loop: CASSYESGNTIYF. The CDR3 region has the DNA TGTGCCAGCAGTTACGAGTCTGGAAACACCATATATTTT.

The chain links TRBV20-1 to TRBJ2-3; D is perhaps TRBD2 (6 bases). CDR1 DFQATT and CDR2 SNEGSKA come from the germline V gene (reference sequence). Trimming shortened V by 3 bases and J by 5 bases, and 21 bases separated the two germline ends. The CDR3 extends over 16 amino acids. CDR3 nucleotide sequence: TGCAGTGCTAGTGGGAGAGGGTCTAGCGTTCAAGATACGCAGTATTTT. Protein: CSASGRGSSVQDTQYF.

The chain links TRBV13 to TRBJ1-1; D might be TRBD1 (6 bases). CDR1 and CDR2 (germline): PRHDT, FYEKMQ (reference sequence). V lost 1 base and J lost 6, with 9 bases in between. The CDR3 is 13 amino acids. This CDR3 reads CASSLEGVPEAFF. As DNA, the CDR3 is TGTGCCAGCAGCTTAGAGGGGGTCCCTGAAGCTTTCTTT.

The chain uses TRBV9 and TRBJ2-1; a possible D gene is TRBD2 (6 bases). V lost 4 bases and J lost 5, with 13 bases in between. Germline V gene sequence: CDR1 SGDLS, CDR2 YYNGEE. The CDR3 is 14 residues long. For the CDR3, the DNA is TGTGCCAGCAGCCGTTGGGGGGATCACAATGAGCAGTTCTTC. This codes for CASSRWGDHNEQFF.

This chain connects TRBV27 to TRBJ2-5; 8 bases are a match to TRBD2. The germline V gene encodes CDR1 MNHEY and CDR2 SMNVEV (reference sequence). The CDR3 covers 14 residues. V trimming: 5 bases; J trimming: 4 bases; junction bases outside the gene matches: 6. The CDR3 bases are TGTGCCAGCAGTGTAGCGGGGCTTAGAGAGACCCAGTACTTC. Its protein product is CASSVAGLRETQYF.

CDR3 nucleotides: TGTGCCAGCAGCTTAGTTGCGGGGAATAGGTTCTTC. As protein: CASSLVAGNRFF. The chain is built from TRBV7-2 and TRBJ2-1; weak D call: TRBD2 (6 bases). Germline V gene data show CDR1 as SGHTA and CDR2 as FQGNSA. The V and J ends lost 1 base and 15 bases respectively, with 13 bases between them. The CDR3 sequence is 12 residues long.

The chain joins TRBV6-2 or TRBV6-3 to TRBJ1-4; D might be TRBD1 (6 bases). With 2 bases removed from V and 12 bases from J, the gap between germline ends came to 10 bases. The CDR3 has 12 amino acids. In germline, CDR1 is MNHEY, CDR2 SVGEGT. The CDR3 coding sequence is TGTGCCAGCAGTTACCGCCGACAGGAACTGTTTTTT. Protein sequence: CASSYRRQELFF.

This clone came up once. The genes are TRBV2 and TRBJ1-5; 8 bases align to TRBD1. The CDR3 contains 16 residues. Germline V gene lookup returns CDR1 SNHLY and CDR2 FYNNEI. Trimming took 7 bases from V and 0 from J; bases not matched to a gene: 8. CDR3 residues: CASNLQGVYSNQPQHF. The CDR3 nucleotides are TGTGCCAGCAATTTACAGGGGGTTTATAGCAATCAGCCCCAGCATTTT.

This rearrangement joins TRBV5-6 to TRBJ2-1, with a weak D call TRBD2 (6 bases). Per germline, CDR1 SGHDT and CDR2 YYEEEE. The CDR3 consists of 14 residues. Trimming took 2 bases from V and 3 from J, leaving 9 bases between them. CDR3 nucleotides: TGTGCCAGCAGCTTCCGGGGGAGCTACAATGAGCAGTTCTTC. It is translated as CASSFRGSYNEQFF.